The 29 T cell receptor beta chains presented below share a single source sample, sequenced in a study of cytomegalovirus exposure and HLA in healthy donors. Produced via immunoSEQ multiplex PCR; TCRdb's table is partial and in-frame only. The data contain tens of thousands of clones, approximately 94% of them singletons. Material for sequencing was PBMCs. The receptors stem from a man aged 18 to 30 in good health and CMV-seropositive.

The CDR3 DNA is TGTGCCAGCAGTTCCTCACTAGCGGAGCAGTTCTTC. This gives the protein CASSSSLAEQFF. The chain is built from TRBV6-5 and TRBJ2-1; 7 nucleotides agree with TRBD2. Germline trimming cut 4 bases from V and 10 bases from J; bases unmatched to any gene: 4. CDR3 length: 12 residues. Germline V CDR1 and CDR2: MNHEY, SVGAGI.

This clone was counted a single time. The J gene is TRBJ2-7, the V gene TRBV29-1; D is unclear. V was trimmed by 7 bases and J by 3 bases, leaving 13 bases between them. Germline CDR1 is SQVTM and CDR2 is ANQGSEA. The CDR3 runs 12 residues. This CDR3 reads CSAVPPGYEQYF. Written as DNA, the CDR3 is TGCAGCGCCGTACCTCCCGGCTACGAGCAGTACTTC.

V usage is TRBV11-2 and J usage is TRBJ2-7; TRBD1 matches at 12 bases. The CDR3 length is 16 residues. V shed 5 bases, J shed 6 bases, and the junction held 11 bases outside the gene matches. Germline assignment: CDR1 SGHAT and CDR2 FQNNGV. CDR3 DNA sequence: TGTGCCAGCAGCCCGACCTCCGGGACAGGGGGCTCCGAGCAGTACTTC. It encodes CASSPTSGTGGSEQYF.

The rearrangement links TRBV5-4 to TRBJ2-1, with 7 bases aligning to TRBD1. V was pared by 2 bases and J by 10 bases, with 9 bases of the junction left unmatched. Germline V lookup: CDR1 SGHNT, CDR2 YYREEE (reference sequence). The CDR3 is made up of 14 amino acids. The CDR3 spells CASSFPGQPREQFF. The CDR3 DNA reads as TGTGCCAGCAGCTTCCCGGGACAGCCTAGGGAGCAGTTCTTC.

The genes are TRBV4-3 and TRBJ2-2; 12 bases are shared with TRBD2. Trimming removed 1 base from V and 5 bases from J; junction bases left unmatched: 5. The germline gives CDR1 LGHNA, CDR2 YSLEER. The CDR3 has 17 amino acids. The CDR3 protein is CASSQVFLAGGTGELFF. CDR3 coding DNA: TGCGCCAGCAGCCAAGTGTTCCTAGCGGGAGGGACCGGGGAGCTGTTTTTT.

DNA of the CDR3: TGTGCCAGCAGTCAAGTCACAGGGGGCACTGAGCAGTTCTTC. Encoded protein: CASSQVTGGTEQFF. The chain joins TRBV6-1 to TRBJ2-1; 9 nucleotides line up with TRBD1. Germline V gives CDR1 MNHNS, CDR2 SASEGT. The V and J ends lost 5 bases and 9 bases, in that order; junction bases with no gene match: 8. The CDR3 sequence is 14 residues long.

The gene calls are TRBV6-5 and TRBJ1-2; 8 nucleotides align to TRBD1. This CDR3 is 13 amino acids long. J lost 3 bases, V lost 6 bases, and 3 bases had no gene match. CDR1 is MNHEY and CDR2 is SVGAGI in the germline V gene. The CDR3 DNA reads TGTGCCAGCAGGCTACAGGGGGACTATGGCTACACCTTC. Protein sequence: CASRLQGDYGYTF.

This clone was observed once. The J gene is TRBJ1-6, the V gene TRBV5-4; the D gene is possibly TRBD1 (5 bases). V was trimmed by 5 bases and J by 4 bases, leaving 22 bases between them. The germline V gene encodes CDR1 SGHNT and CDR2 YYREEE (reference sequence). This CDR3 is 18 amino acids long. In DNA, the CDR3 is TGTGCCAGCAGAGACCAGGAGGACGGGGGATTATATAATTCACCCCTCCACTTT. Amino acid sequence: CASRDQEDGGLYNSPLHF.

This clone was seen just once. The chain is built from TRBV6-1 and TRBJ1-3, with D uncertain. The CDR3 has 16 amino acids. With 3 bases removed from V and 0 bases from J, the gap between germline ends came to 12 bases. The germline CDR1 and CDR2 sequences are MNHNS and SASEGT. CDR3 DNA: TGTGCCAGCAGTGACCCTAGGCGACGCTCTGGAAACACCATATATTTT. Protein product: CASSDPRRRSGNTIYF.

This rearrangement joins TRBV6-6 to TRBJ2-7, with D possibly being TRBD2 (6 bases). This CDR3 is built from 14 residues. The V end lost 5 bases, the J end lost 0 bases, and 11 bases lay between the germline ends. Germline CDR1 MNHNY, CDR2 SVGAGI (reference sequence). Here the CDR3 reads CASSRDGSSYEQYF. CDR3 nucleotide sequence: TGTGCCAGCAGTCGGGACGGGAGCTCCTACGAGCAGTACTTC.

This chain connects TRBV7-9 to TRBJ2-3, with a tentative D call TRBD1 (5 bases). Germline V gene data show CDR1 as SEHNR and CDR2 as FQNEAQ (reference sequence). The CDR3 loop spans 14 amino acids. Trimming cost V 3 bases and J 6 bases, with 13 bases left between them. The CDR3 sequence is CASSFSTGQDTQYF. The CDR3 bases are TGTGCCAGCAGCTTTAGTACAGGTCAGGATACGCAGTATTTT.

The rearrangement uses TRBV9 and TRBJ2-1; D possibly corresponds to TRBD2 (6 bases). Germline loops: CDR1 SGDLS, CDR2 YYNGEE. V lost 4 bases to trimming and J lost 5 bases, with 16 bases between them. The CDR3 totals 15 residues. CDR3 sequence reads: CASSSPGTEHNEQFF. Here the CDR3 DNA reads TGTGCCAGCAGCTCCCCCGGGACTGAGCACAATGAGCAGTTCTTC.

A single count supports this clone. This rearrangement joins TRBV19 to TRBJ1-5; the match to TRBD1 covers 10 bases. The CDR3 length is 16 residues. Unmatched junction bases numbered 6, after V lost 3 bases and J lost 4 bases. Germline CDR1 reads LNHDA; CDR2 reads SQIVND (reference sequence). The CDR3 DNA reads as TGTGCCAGTAGTATTTTACCGGGACAGGGGAATCAGCCCCAGCATTTT. Translating gives CASSILPGQGNQPQHF.

V is TRBV27 and J is TRBJ2-3; 14 bases match TRBD2. The germline gives CDR1 MNHEY, CDR2 SMNVEV (reference sequence). The ends lost 6 bases at V and 1 base at J; junction bases unmatched: 9. This CDR3 contains 18 residues. The CDR3 nucleotides are TGTGCCAGCAGCCCGGGACTAGCGGGAGCGAGAGGCACAGATACGCAGTATTTT. Translated, it gives CASSPGLAGARGTDTQYF.

The CDR3 sequence is CASSHFQGPGNQPQHF. CDR3 nucleotide sequence: TGTGCCAGCAGCCATTTCCAGGGGCCGGGCAATCAGCCCCAGCATTTT. The chain employs TRBV7-2 and TRBJ1-5; D is perhaps TRBD1 (6 bases). CDR1 is SGHTA, CDR2 FQGNSA, per germline. This CDR3 spans 16 amino acids. V was cut by 5 bases and J by 2 bases, with 16 bases left in between.

CDR3 sequence: CAWTLSSGNTIYF. The CDR3 DNA is TGTGCCTGGACCCTTAGCTCTGGAAACACCATATATTTT. The chain couples TRBV30 to TRBJ1-3; the D is unclear. Germline CDR1 GTSNPN, CDR2 SVGIG (reference sequence). This CDR3 is 13 amino acids long. Trimming took off 4 bases at V and 0 bases at J, with 7 bases between the two ends.

The chain couples TRBV7-9 to TRBJ2-7, with 7 bases lining up with TRBD1. The CDR3 contains 14 residues. The V gene end was trimmed by 5 bases and the J gene end by 0 bases; junction bases not matched to a gene: 4. The germline V gene encodes CDR1 SEHNR and CDR2 FQNEAQ (reference sequence). For the CDR3, the DNA is TGTGCCAGCAGCGCCCGGGACAGCTCCTACGAGCAGTACTTC. The encoded protein is CASSARDSSYEQYF.

The chain is built from TRBV7-8 and TRBJ2-5; D is uncertain. The CDR3 consists of 15 residues. Trimming shortened V by 2 bases and J by 2 bases, and 12 bases separated the two germline ends. Germline CDR1 is SGHVS and CDR2 is FQNEAQ. The CDR3 here is CASSLPYGRQETQYF. CDR3 DNA: TGTGCCAGCAGCTTACCCTATGGTAGACAAGAGACCCAGTACTTC.

The chain links TRBV25-1 to TRBJ1-1; D unresolved. V was pared by 3 bases and J by 3 bases, with 8 bases between. The CDR3 runs to 13 residues. Per germline, CDR1 MGHDK and CDR2 SYGVNS. CDR3 coding DNA: TGTGCCAGCAGTGAGAACAGCTACACTGAAGCTTTCTTT. Translation gives CASSENSYTEAFF.

The chain uses TRBV2 and TRBJ2-2; the match to TRBD2 covers 13 bases. Germline V lookup: CDR1 SNHLY, CDR2 FYNNEI. This CDR3 is built from 21 residues. J lost 3 bases, V lost 4 bases, and 17 bases had no gene match. The CDR3, as DNA: TGTGCCAGCAGTGGTGGGACTACGGGACTAGCGGGACCCACTTACACCGGGGAGCTGTTTTTT. Encoded protein: CASSGGTTGLAGPTYTGELFF.

The chain is built from TRBV5-1 and TRBJ2-2; 8 bases match TRBD2. Trimming cost V 3 bases and J 5 bases; bases outside gene matches: 12. Germline loops: CDR1 SGHRS, CDR2 YFSETQ. This CDR3 spans 17 amino acids. CDR3 in amino acids: CASSWLAGTSQTGELFF. The DNA for the CDR3 is TGCGCCAGCAGCTGGCTAGCGGGTACGTCGCAAACCGGGGAGCTGTTTTTT.

The chain links TRBV5-6 to TRBJ1-1; 7 bases are shared with TRBD1. The CDR3 has 18 residues. V lost 3 bases to trimming and J lost 0 bases; unmatched junction nucleotides: 14. The germline gives CDR1 SGHDT, CDR2 YYEEEE. This chain's CDR3 is CASSSLLTGREVNTEAFF. The CDR3, as DNA: TGTGCCAGCAGCTCCCTCCTGACAGGGCGGGAGGTGAACACTGAAGCTTTCTTT.

The rearrangement uses TRBV6-1 and TRBJ1-4; perhaps TRBD1 as D (6 bases). Trimming left V 10 bases short and J 7 bases short, with 16 bases between. The germline V gene encodes CDR1 MNHNS and CDR2 SASEGT. The CDR3 covers 13 residues. CDR3 DNA sequence: TGTGCCACCCGTGGGGGGGCCAGTGAAAAACTGTTTTTT. It encodes CATRGGASEKLFF.

The V gene is TRBV7-9, the J gene TRBJ1-2; TRBD1 is a possible D gene (5 bases). The germline CDR1 and CDR2 sequences are SEHNR and FQNEAQ (reference sequence). The V and J ends lost 0 bases and 5 bases respectively, with 10 bases between them. This CDR3 has 14 residues. This chain's CDR3 is CASSLALGGYGYTF. CDR3 nucleotides: TGTGCCAGCAGCTTAGCGCTGGGGGGATATGGCTACACCTTC.

The rearrangement joins TRBV6-1 to TRBJ2-1, with D uncertain. Germline values: CDR1 MNHNS, CDR2 SASEGT. Trimming stripped 6 bases from V and 5 bases from J, with 2 bases between. The CDR3 is 10 residues long. CDR3 residues: CASSNNEQFF. DNA of the CDR3: TGTGCCAGCAGCAACAATGAGCAGTTCTTC.

J is TRBJ1-2 and V is TRBV6-1; TRBD1 might be the D (6 bases). Trimming removed 0 bases at V and 8 bases at J, with 16 bases between. The CDR3 contains 15 residues. Germline CDR1 MNHNS, CDR2 SASEGT. Here the CDR3 DNA reads TGTGCCAGCAGTGAAGCCCTCCAGGGGATTTACGGCTACACCTTC. This codes for CASSEALQGIYGYTF.

This chain uses TRBV27 with TRBJ1-3; D remains ambiguous. Per the germline V gene, CDR1 is MNHEY and CDR2 is SMNVEV (reference sequence). V lost 7 bases and J lost 0, with 4 bases in between. This CDR3 is built from 12 residues. CDR3 coding DNA: TGTGCCAGCACCTACTCTGGAAACACCATATATTTT. Amino acids: CASTYSGNTIYF.

The rearrangement uses TRBV30 and TRBJ1-4; the D gene is possibly TRBD1 (6 bases). Trimming took 2 bases from V and 8 from J, leaving 21 bases between them. The CDR3 is 16 amino acids. Germline V gene data show CDR1 as GTSNPN and CDR2 as SVGIG (reference sequence). The CDR3 region has the DNA TGTGCCTGGAGTACGTCAAGCAGGGGCAATAGCGAAAAACTGTTTTTT. It is translated as CAWSTSSRGNSEKLFF.

CDR3 residues: CASSLRQGSEKLFF. The CDR3, as DNA: TGTGCCAGCAGTTTGAGGCAGGGGAGTGAAAAACTGTTTTTT. This chain joins TRBV27 and TRBJ1-4; maybe TRBD1 (6 bases). The germline V gene has CDR1 MNHEY and CDR2 SMNVEV (reference sequence). V lost 3 bases, J lost 7 bases, and 12 bases lay in between. The CDR3 is made up of 14 amino acids.